The 10 T cell receptor beta chains below were found in one sample sequenced in a study of cytomegalovirus exposure and HLA in healthy donors. PCR used 60 Vbeta primers and 13 Jbeta primers. Profiled with immunoSEQ multiplex PCR; TCRdb holds only in-frame clones, not every one. Among 150,000 to 200,000 clones listed, roughly 78% were seen once. Source material: PBMCs. The receptors stem from a woman aged 50 to 60 in good health and CMV-seropositive.

The chain is built from TRBV2 and TRBJ2-5, with D unresolved. The V gene's germline CDR1 is SNHLY and CDR2 FYNNEI. The CDR3 is made up of 13 amino acids. V was cut by 10 bases and J by 5 bases, with 17 bases left in between. The DNA of the CDR3 is TGTGCCATCAAGTGGAGCTTTGGGGAGACCCAGTACTTC. This encodes CAIKWSFGETQYF.

The V call is TRBV5-1, the J call TRBJ2-2; tentative D call: TRBD1 (5 bases). Germline CDR1 is SGHRS and CDR2 is YFSETQ. V was clipped by 4 bases and J by 1 base, with 14 bases between them. The CDR3 runs 16 residues. CDR3 coding DNA: TGCGCCAGCAGCCCTTCTTATGGACAGAACACCGGGGAGCTGTTTTTT. Its translation: CASSPSYGQNTGELFF.

V is TRBV30 and J is TRBJ2-5; 8 bases map to TRBD2. CDR3 size: 12 residues. Germline CDR1 GTSNPN, CDR2 SVGIG (reference sequence). J was trimmed by 7 bases and V by 3 bases; bases with no gene match: 4. In DNA form, the CDR3 reads TGTGCCTGGAGGGGGGCGGGAGGGACCCAGTACTTC. It is translated as CAWRGAGGTQYF.

V gene TRBV18 combines with J gene TRBJ1-1, with 9 positions matching TRBD1. This CDR3 contains 16 residues. Germline V gene lookup returns CDR1 KGHSH and CDR2 LQKENI. J was trimmed by 4 bases and V by 5 bases; bases with no gene match: 11. For the CDR3, the DNA is TGTGCCAGCTCAGCCAACGGACAGGGGACGGGCACTGAAGCTTTCTTT. It encodes CASSANGQGTGTEAFF.

With respect to this clone: A junction end diverges from the germline sequence, so it may reflect a read error. Other DNA sequences within the sample encode an identical CDR3. The chain is built from TRBV9 and TRBJ2-2; possible D gene TRBD1, 5 bases. This CDR3 comprises 13 residues. Germline lookup yields CDR1 SGDLS and CDR2 YYNGEE. CDR3 nucleotides: TGTGCCAGCAGCGTGCAGGACACTGGGGAGCTGTTTTTT. Its translation: CASSVQDTGELFF. The full variable domain, with the rest looked up from reference TRBV9 and TRBJ2-2, is DSGVTQTPKHLITATGQRVTLRCSPRSGDLSVYWYQQSLDQGLQFLIQYYNGEERAKGNILERFSAQQFPDLHSELNLSSLELGDSALYFCASSVQDTGELFFGEGSRLTVL.

The V call is TRBV5-1, the J call TRBJ2-7; 7 bases map to TRBD2. Germline values: CDR1 SGHRS, CDR2 YFSETQ. This CDR3 has 15 amino acids. The V segment lost 5 bases and the J segment 2 bases; nucleotides outside the gene matches: 10. CDR3 region: CASSGQGGRAYEQYF. Written as DNA, the CDR3 is TGCGCCAGCAGTGGGCAGGGAGGGAGAGCCTACGAGCAGTACTTC. Supplemented by reference TRBV5-1 and TRBJ2-7, the full variable domain reads KAGVTQTPRYLIKTRGQQVTLSCSPISGHRSVSWYQQTPGQGLQFLFEYFSETQRNKGNFPGRFSGRQFSNSRSEMNVSTLELGDSALYLCASSGQGGRAYEQYFGPGTRLTVT.

This chain links TRBV30 with TRBJ2-1, with 9 positions matching TRBD2. The germline CDR1 and CDR2 sequences are GTSNPN and SVGIG (reference sequence). J was trimmed by 9 bases and V by 3 bases; bases with no gene match: 12. The CDR3 covers 15 residues. CDR3 sequence reads: CAWSLVERGAREQFF. Here the CDR3 DNA reads TGTGCCTGGAGCCTAGTGGAGCGGGGGGCCCGTGAGCAGTTCTTC.

The chain combines TRBV11-2 with TRBJ2-3; 12 positions agree with TRBD2. The CDR3 sequence is 16 residues long. Trimming cost V 4 bases and J 2 bases; bases outside gene matches: 4. Germline V lookup: CDR1 SGHAT, CDR2 FQNNGV. The CDR3 bases are TGTGCCAGCAGCTCCACTAGCGGGGGGCCCACAGATACGCAGTATTTT. This gives the protein CASSSTSGGPTDTQYF.

The CDR3 sequence: CASSISGYNSPLHF. CDR3 DNA: TGTGCCAGTAGTATATCGGGATACAATTCACCCCTCCACTTT. V is TRBV19 and J is TRBJ1-6; no reliable D call. Germline V gene lookup returns CDR1 LNHDA and CDR2 SQIVND (reference sequence). The CDR3 has 14 residues. Trimming removed 2 bases from V and 7 bases from J, with 9 bases in between. The complete variable domain, with remaining parts taken from reference TRBV19 and TRBJ1-6, reads DGGITQSPKYLFRKEGQNVTLSCEQNLNHDAMYWYRQDPGQGLRLIYYSQIVNDFQKGDIAEGYSVSREKKESFPLTVTSAQKNPTAFYLCASSISGYNSPLHFGNGTRLTVT.

The chain recombines TRBV5-1 with TRBJ2-1, with 10 positions matching TRBD1. Germline V gene sequence: CDR1 SGHRS, CDR2 YFSETQ. CDR3 size: 17 residues. With 5 bases clipped from V and 4 bases from J, the junction kept 12 bases outside the gene matches. The CDR3 region is CASSPGQGPSPYNEQFF. As DNA, the CDR3 is TGCGCCAGCAGTCCGGGACAGGGGCCATCCCCTTACAATGAGCAGTTCTTC.